Below are 25 T cell receptor beta chains sequenced from a single sample in a study of shared clonotypes between healthy human individuals (TCRdb year 2020). The protocol used for the library was the immunoSEQ multiplex PCR assay. In TCRdb, the immuneACCESS table is reduced to in-frame sequences with V and J assigned. These tables do not hold every clone; where another copy was compared, an unresolved V gene accounts for under half, and the others remain unexplained. This sample is represented by 550,000 to 800,000 clones; 90% of them were singletons. About 34% of the sample lies in the top ten. Sequencing used memory CD8+ T cells from PBMCs. The label giving this sample's cell subset or site can be read as: CD45RO+ cells pooled with CCR7-negative TemRA cells. The receptors stem from a man between 18 and 29 years old in good health. Some clones in this sample may be carry-over from other donors' samples.

CDR3 residues: CASKASGDSYNEQFF. DNA of the CDR3: TGTGCCAGCAAGGCTAGCGGGGACTCCTACAATGAGCAGTTCTTC. The V gene is TRBV2, the J gene TRBJ2-1, with 9 bases matching TRBD2. CDR3 size: 15 residues. Germline V CDR1 and CDR2: SNHLY, FYNNEI. V lost 7 bases to trimming and J lost 0 bases; unmatched junction nucleotides: 4.

The gene calls are TRBV4-1 and TRBJ2-7; D is unresolved. V gave up 4 bases and J gave up 0 bases, with 13 bases separating them. Germline V gene lookup returns CDR1 MGHRA and CDR2 YSYEKL. This CDR3 has 15 amino acids. The CDR3 region is CASSPTTIPSYEQYF. The CDR3 region has the DNA TGCGCCAGCAGCCCTACCACAATCCCCTCCTACGAGCAGTACTTC.

This clone has a handful of counts. The chain links TRBV9 to TRBJ2-7; maybe TRBD1 (5 bases). The CDR3 has 14 amino acids. Looked up from germline, CDR1 is SGDLS and CDR2 is YYNGEE. Deletions cut 0 bases from V and 2 bases from J, with 9 bases between. CDR3 bases: TGTGCCAGCAGCGTAGAAGGGGTCCCCTACGAGCAGTACTTC. Residues: CASSVEGVPYEQYF.

V gene TRBV2 combines with J gene TRBJ1-3; TRBD1 might be the D (6 bases). The CDR3 consists of 16 residues. The V end lost 4 bases, the J end lost 0 bases, and 13 bases lay between the germline ends. CDR1 is SNHLY, CDR2 FYNNEI, per germline. This CDR3 is CASSVGALSSGNTIYF. The DNA of the CDR3 is TGTGCCAGCAGTGTGGGGGCTCTTAGCTCTGGAAACACCATATATTTT.

V gene TRBV15 combines with J gene TRBJ2-7; the D gene is possibly TRBD2 (5 bases). The CDR3 length is 14 residues. Trimming shortened V by 1 base and J by 2 bases, and 9 bases separated the two germline ends. CDR1 is LNHNV, CDR2 YYDKDF, per germline (reference sequence). This CDR3 reads CATSRVGSPYEQYF. CDR3 in DNA: TGTGCCACCAGCAGAGTTGGGAGCCCCTACGAGCAGTACTTC.

The chain joins TRBV7-8 to TRBJ1-2, with D possibly being TRBD1 (6 bases). The CDR3 sequence is 15 residues long. Trimming removed 4 bases at V and 8 bases at J, with 20 bases between. CDR1 is SGHVS and CDR2 is FQNEAQ in the germline V gene. The CDR3: CASSSGGGGLEGYTF. In DNA, the CDR3 is TGTGCCAGCAGCTCTGGTGGTGGGGGGCTAGAGGGCTACACCTTC.

The chain has TRBV27 and TRBJ2-7; possibly TRBD2 for D (6 bases). CDR1 and CDR2 (germline): MNHEY, SMNVEV (reference sequence). The V end lost 5 bases, the J end lost 3 bases, and 17 bases lay between the germline ends. The length of the CDR3 is 15 residues. The CDR3 region has the DNA TGTGCCAGCAGTCAATTAGCGGAGGCCCACTACGAGCAGTACTTC. Translated: CASSQLAEAHYEQYF.

The V call is TRBV6-5, the J call TRBJ2-7; unclear D gene. The V and J ends lost 5 bases and 3 bases respectively, with 11 bases between them. The CDR3 runs 13 residues. Per the germline V gene, CDR1 is MNHEY and CDR2 is SVGAGI. The DNA of the CDR3 is TGTGCCAGCAGTGGGTCTAGACGCTACGAGCAGTACTTC. Translating it yields CASSGSRRYEQYF.

The chain recombines TRBV29-1 with TRBJ2-2; D possibly corresponds to TRBD1 (6 bases). V was cut by 6 bases and J by 6 bases, with 17 bases left in between. Germline CDR1 and CDR2: SQVTM and ANQGSEA. The CDR3 runs to 14 residues. The CDR3 region has the DNA TGCAGCGTGACTCCGGGACATAGAGCCGGGGAGCTGTTTTTT. As protein: CSVTPGHRAGELFF.

The V and J genes are TRBV28 and TRBJ2-3; a possible D gene is TRBD2 (5 bases). The V end was cut by 8 bases, the J end by 1 base, with 13 bases between. The CDR3 totals 14 residues. Germline CDR1 reads MDHEN; CDR2 reads SYDVKM. CDR3 loop: CASGGHSRTDTQYF. The CDR3 DNA follows: TGTGCCAGCGGCGGGCACTCCCGCACAGATACGCAGTATTTT.

This chain links TRBV10-2 with TRBJ2-7; tentative D call: TRBD2 (5 bases). The length of the CDR3 is 13 residues. Germline lookup yields CDR1 WSHSY and CDR2 SAAADI. V was cut by 11 bases and J by 7 bases, with 21 bases left in between. The CDR3 sequence: CASSTQPTGEQYF. CDR3 bases: TGCGCCTCCTCAACACAGCCGACGGGGGAGCAGTACTTC.

J is TRBJ2-3 and V is TRBV7-8, with D perhaps matching TRBD2 (6 bases). Germline V gives CDR1 SGHVS, CDR2 FQNEAQ. The V end was cut by 5 bases, the J end by 11 bases, with 23 bases between. The CDR3 contains 15 residues. CDR3 sequence (DNA): TGTGCCAGCAGCCCGGCGGAAAGCGGCGGGAAAATGCAGTATTTT. Protein product: CASSPAESGGKMQYF. Full variable domain (remainder filled in from reference TRBV7-8 and TRBJ2-3): GAGVSQSPRYKVAKRGQDVALRCDPISGHVSLFWYQQALGQGPEFLTYFQNEAQLDKSGLPSDRFFAERPEGSVSTLKIQRTQQEDSAVYLCASSPAESGGKMQYFGPGTRLTVL.

This sequence joins TRBV6-5 and TRBJ2-3, with 11 bases lining up with TRBD2. Germline V gene sequence: CDR1 MNHEY, CDR2 SVGAGI. This CDR3 is built from 15 residues. The V and J ends lost 7 bases and 2 bases, in that order; junction bases with no gene match: 5. CDR3 protein: CASKLLAGDTDTQYF. CDR3 in DNA: TGTGCCAGCAAACTACTAGCGGGAGACACAGATACGCAGTATTTT.

CDR3 residues: CASSLPTGYEQYF. The CDR3 DNA reads as TGTGCCAGCAGTTTACCCACAGGATACGAGCAGTACTTC. The J gene is TRBJ2-5, the V gene TRBV28; a possible D gene is TRBD1 (5 bases). The DNA end is a closer match to TRBJ2-7, so the J assignment may be wrong. The length of the CDR3 is 13 residues. Germline V CDR1 and CDR2: MDHEN, SYDVKM.

This clone was observed once. This chain uses TRBV19 with TRBJ2-5; no clear D gene. V lost 6 bases and J lost 2, with 13 bases in between. Germline CDR1 reads LNHDA; CDR2 reads SQIVND (reference sequence). The CDR3 spans 14 residues. The CDR3: CASRGQLGQETQYF. Written as DNA, the CDR3 is TGTGCCAGTAGAGGCCAGTTGGGGCAAGAGACCCAGTACTTC.

This clone has only a few counts. The chain employs TRBV19 and TRBJ2-1; D remains ambiguous. The CDR3 consists of 12 residues. Germline V gene data show CDR1 as LNHDA and CDR2 as SQIVND (reference sequence). V lost 4 bases to trimming and J lost 6 bases, with 7 bases between them. The CDR3 region is CASSTTLNEQFF. CDR3 DNA: TGTGCCAGTAGTACTACCCTCAATGAGCAGTTCTTC.

The chain uses TRBV27 and TRBJ1-5; TRBD1 aligns across 9 bases. This CDR3 region has 18 residues. V trimming: 3 bases; J trimming: 2 bases; junction bases outside the gene matches: 11. The germline CDR1 and CDR2 sequences are MNHEY and SMNVEV (reference sequence). The CDR3 is CASSFLFDRQGGNQPQHF. The CDR3 bases are TGTGCCAGCAGTTTTTTGTTCGACCGACAGGGGGGCAATCAGCCCCAGCATTTT.

The chain joins TRBV28 to TRBJ1-5; 7 bases align to TRBD1. CDR3 length: 17 residues. The V segment lost 5 bases and the J segment 2 bases; nucleotides outside the gene matches: 12. CDR1 and CDR2 (germline): MDHEN, SYDVKM. CDR3 in amino acids: CASSLRGETVGNQPQHF. The CDR3 DNA sequence: TGTGCCAGCAGTCTCAGGGGGGAGACAGTAGGCAATCAGCCCCAGCATTTT. The entire variable domain, with the rest obtained from reference TRBV28 and TRBJ1-5, is as follows: DVKVTQSSRYLVKRTGEKVFLECVQDMDHENMFWYRQDPGLGLRLIYFSYDVKMKEKGDIPEGYSVSREKKERFSLILESASTNQTSMYLCASSLRGETVGNQPQHFGDGTRLSIL.

The rearrangement joins TRBV6-4 to TRBJ2-1; 9 bases map to TRBD2. CDR1 and CDR2 from the germline V gene are MRHNA and SNTAGT. There are 15 residues in the CDR3. With V trimmed by 2 bases and J by 9 bases, 8 bases remained unmatched. The CDR3 sequence: CASSDLAGGGGEQFF. CDR3 in DNA: TGTGCCAGCAGTGACCTTGCGGGAGGGGGCGGTGAGCAGTTCTTC.

The chain employs TRBV7-9 and TRBJ1-3; D is unresolved. CDR1 and CDR2 from the germline V gene are SEHNR and FQNEAQ (reference sequence). Trimming stripped 4 bases from V and 6 bases from J, with 19 bases between. The CDR3 runs 16 residues. DNA for the CDR3: TGTGCCAGCAGCTCCGGGCCTCCCCCCACAGTAAACACCATATATTTT. Protein product: CASSSGPPPTVNTIYF.

The CDR3 sequence: CASSLTVSYEQYF. CDR3 nucleotide sequence: TGTGCCAGCAGTTTGACAGTCTCCTACGAGCAGTACTTC. This chain uses TRBV28 with TRBJ2-5; a possible D gene is TRBD1 (5 bases). The J call may be mistaken, given a closer DNA end match to TRBJ2-7. The CDR3 is 13 residues long. Per germline, CDR1 MDHEN and CDR2 SYDVKM.

The CDR3 protein is CASSLGTASNQPQHF. The CDR3 DNA reads TGTGCCAGCAGTTTAGGGACAGCCAGCAATCAGCCCCAGCATTTT. The chain recombines TRBV28 with TRBJ1-5; 7 bases align to TRBD1. The CDR3 sequence is 15 residues long. The junction had 2 bases not matched to a gene; V was cut back by 2 bases and J by 1 base. CDR1 is MDHEN, CDR2 SYDVKM, per germline.

The CDR3 DNA reads as TGCGCCAGCAGCTCCGGGATGAGCTCCTACGAGCAGTACTTC. Translated, it gives CASSSGMSSYEQYF. The chain recombines TRBV5-1 with TRBJ2-7; the D gene is possibly TRBD2 (5 bases). This CDR3 has 14 residues. Germline assignment: CDR1 SGHRS and CDR2 YFSETQ. The germline V and J ends were trimmed by 3 bases and 0 bases, with 10 bases remaining between them.

This clone appeared once. This rearrangement joins TRBV28 to TRBJ2-2, with a weak D call TRBD2 (5 bases). The CDR3 totals 14 residues. Germline V gene data show CDR1 as MDHEN and CDR2 as SYDVKM. V lost 2 bases to trimming and J lost 4 bases, with 8 bases between them. CDR3 sequence (DNA): TGTGCCAGCAGTTTAATGAGGGCCACCGGGGAGCTGTTTTTT. This sequence encodes CASSLMRATGELFF.

This chain links TRBV7-9 with TRBJ2-7; D gene uncertain. Trimming took off 5 bases at V and 3 bases at J, with 11 bases between the two ends. The CDR3 loop spans 13 amino acids. CDR1 is SEHNR, CDR2 FQNEAQ, per germline (reference sequence). CDR3 in amino acids: CASSPAGVYEQYF. As DNA, the CDR3 is TGTGCCAGCAGCCCCGCCGGCGTCTACGAGCAGTACTTC.